This T cell receptor beta chain originates from a study of OX40 agonist ivuxolimab in advanced cancers. For the study at large: Ivuxolimab, which patients received intravenously every 2 weeks, was dosed at 0.01 to 10 mg/kg.

The germline gives CDR1 SNHLY, CDR2 FYNNEI. Germline trimming cut 8 bases from V and 3 bases from J; bases unmatched to any gene: 9. CDR3 length: 15 amino acids. Profiling relied on immunoSEQ multiplex PCR, and the TCRdb table lists in-frame clones only, not all of them. The sample lists 58,000 or so clones, roughly 89% seen once, with 12% in the top ten. To note about this clone: The antigen is undetermined.

Study-wide results and caveats: Partly responding patients at 0.1-3.0 mg/kg showed some of the smallest clonal expansion. Relative to CD4+, CD8+ T cells held more expanded clones on average. At 0.1 to 3.0 mg/kg, CD4+ and CD8+ blood T cells expanded clonally by week 6.

The chain has TRBV2 and TRBJ2-1; TRBD2 matches 8 bases. Material: CD4+ or CD8+ T cells sorted from blood, obtained in a trial of the OX40 agonist ivuxolimab. The receptor was isolated from an adult with an advanced solid tumor such as melanoma, head and neck, liver or kidney cancer. CDR3 nucleotide sequence: TGTGCCAGCTCATATTCGGGAGGGGGCTACAATGAGCAGTTCTTC. Encoded protein: CASSYSGGGYNEQFF.